This note documents a single T cell receptor beta chain sequence. What it binds is unknown. V lost 7 bases, J lost 1 base, and 12 bases lay in between. CDR1 is SNHLY, CDR2 FYNNEI, per germline. The CDR3 contains 14 residues. Repertoires were generated with immunoSEQ multiplex PCR, while TCRdb's copy carries only in-frame clones and drops some. The sample includes roughly 88,000 clones, 70% to 90% of them seen just once. The record originates from a study of OX40 agonist ivuxolimab in advanced cancers. General study findings and limits: Compared with CD4+, CD8+ T cells on average had more expanded clones. Several nonresponders also turned out to have low normalized T-cell clonal expansion.

Sequencing used CD4+ or CD8+ T cells sorted from blood, obtained in a trial of the OX40 agonist ivuxolimab. V usage is TRBV2 and J usage is TRBJ2-3; no reliable D call. This TCR was sampled from an adult with an advanced solid tumor such as melanoma, head and neck, liver or kidney cancer. The CDR3 DNA sequence: TGTGCCAGCACCGATCGGCGGCGCACAGATACGCAGTATTTT. Encoded protein: CASTDRRRTDTQYF.